This T cell receptor beta chain derives from a study of memory CD4+ T cells and cytomegalovirus serostatus. Turning to the study itself: Of the healthy Belgian adults, 9 were CMV seropositive and 20 to 30 seronegative.

Regarding this clone: Antigen: not known.

Single viable CD3+CD4+CD8-CD45RO+ cells were sorted as the memory CD4+ T cells. The CDR3 extends over 14 amino acids. Germline loops: CDR1 SGHAT, CDR2 FQNNGV. V shed 0 bases and J shed 4 bases, with 10 bases lying between them. Findings and caveats of the study: Suggested: most of the CMV-linked TCR signature lies in CD4+ memory cells. About 40% of the roughly 160 known CMV-associated TCRbeta sequences appeared in CD4+ memory.

Authors' processing steps: After removing out-of-frame reads, over 2 million distinct TCRbeta sequences remained. Data came from immunoSEQ multiplex PCR; TCRdb stores just in-frame clones and leaves some out. Clonal size and the V and J genes are those of that table, whereas D and trimming came from the DNA. The repertoire holds just over 25,000 clones, with about 79% as singletons. The chain joins TRBV11-2 to TRBJ2-7; D remains ambiguous. Sequencing input: memory CD4+ T cells from blood. The receptor was isolated from an adult in good health and CMV-seronegative. The CDR3 spells CASSLDSTEYEQYF. The DNA for the CDR3 is TGTGCCAGCAGCTTAGACTCTACCGAATACGAGCAGTACTTC.